The 3 T cell receptor beta chains below were found in one sample sequenced in a study of T cell responses to AZD1222 COVID-19 vaccine. Data came from immunoSEQ multiplex PCR; TCRdb stores just in-frame clones and leaves some out. Found here are some 180,000 clones, roughly 92% of them singletons; the top ten hold over 1.5%. The sequences come from peripheral blood, collected on day 0 of AZD1222 vaccination. Receptors were obtained from an adult in good health.

V and J are TRBV7-9 and TRBJ1-5; D gene ambiguous. CDR1 and CDR2 (germline): SEHNR, FQNEAQ (reference sequence). This CDR3 comprises 12 residues. V gave up 4 bases and J gave up 6 bases, with 7 bases separating them. The CDR3 loop reads CASSWESQPQHF. The CDR3 coding sequence is TGTGCCAGCAGCTGGGAAAGTCAGCCCCAGCATTTT.

The rearrangement joins TRBV7-2 to TRBJ1-2, with D uncertain. The CDR3 consists of 15 residues. V gave up 1 base and J gave up 4 bases, with 13 bases separating them. CDR1 SGHTA and CDR2 FQGNSA come from the germline V gene. CDR3 loop: CASSLGARGSYGYTF. The CDR3 nucleotides read TGTGCCAGCAGCTTAGGGGCAAGAGGGAGCTATGGCTACACCTTC.

The chain combines TRBV5-4 with TRBJ1-6; D uncertain. Looked up from germline, CDR1 is SGHNT and CDR2 is YYREEE (reference sequence). The CDR3 is made up of 16 amino acids. V lost 3 bases and J lost 8, with 18 bases in between. The CDR3 coding sequence is TGTGCCAGCAGCTCCCGACCAGGTCAGAGGGATTCACCCCTCCACTTT. Protein product: CASSSRPGQRDSPLHF.